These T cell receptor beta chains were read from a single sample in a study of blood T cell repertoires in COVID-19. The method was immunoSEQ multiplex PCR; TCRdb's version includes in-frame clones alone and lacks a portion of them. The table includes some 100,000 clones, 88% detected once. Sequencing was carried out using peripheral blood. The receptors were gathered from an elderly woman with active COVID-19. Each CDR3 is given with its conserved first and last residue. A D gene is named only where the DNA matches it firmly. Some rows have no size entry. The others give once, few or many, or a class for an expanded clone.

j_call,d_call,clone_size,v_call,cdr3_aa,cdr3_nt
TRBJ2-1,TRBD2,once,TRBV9,CASSASLGLAEGGQFF,TGTGCCAGCAGCGCCAGCCTTGGACTAGCGGAAGGGGGGCAGTTCTTC
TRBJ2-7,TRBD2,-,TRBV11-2,CASSLAGGNEQYF,TGTGCCAGCAGCTTAGCGGGAGGGAACGAGCAGTACTTC
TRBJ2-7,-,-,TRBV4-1,CASSQTVRHVEQYF,TGCGCCAGCAGCCAAACCGTACGACATGTCGAGCAGTACTTC
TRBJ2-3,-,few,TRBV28,CALAGTHTDTQYF,TGTGCCTTGGCCGGGACTCACACAGATACGCAGTATTTT
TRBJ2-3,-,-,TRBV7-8,CASSLEVERSTDTQYF,TGTGCCAGCAGCTTAGAAGTGGAGAGGAGCACAGATACGCAGTATTTT
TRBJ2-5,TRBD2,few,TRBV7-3,CASSSPSASGMKTQYF,TGTGCCAGCAGCTCCCCCTCGGCTAGCGGGATGAAGACCCAGTACTTC
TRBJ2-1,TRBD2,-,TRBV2,CASSDYLAGEQFF,TGTGCCAGCAGTGATTATCTAGCGGGAGAGCAGTTCTTC
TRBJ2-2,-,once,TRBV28,CASSLRTHNTGELFF,TGTGCCAGCAGTTTACGAACTCACAACACCGGGGAGCTGTTTTTT
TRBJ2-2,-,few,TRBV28,CASMTGNTGELFF,TGTGCCAGCATGACGGGGAACACCGGGGAGCTGTTTTTT
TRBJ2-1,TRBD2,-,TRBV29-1,CSVRNGTSGVSYNEQFF,TGCAGCGTTCGGAATGGGACTAGCGGGGTCTCCTACAATGAGCAGTTCTTC
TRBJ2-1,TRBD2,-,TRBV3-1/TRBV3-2,CASAPEGIAGEGNEQFF,TGTGCCAGCGCCCCGGAGGGAATAGCGGGAGAGGGGAATGAGCAGTTCTTC
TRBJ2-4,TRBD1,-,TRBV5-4,CASSPGTGYAKNIQYF,TGTGCCAGCAGCCCAGGGACAGGGTATGCCAAAAACATTCAGTACTTC
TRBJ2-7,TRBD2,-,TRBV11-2,CASNEGLAGVHEQYF,TGTGCCAGCAACGAAGGACTAGCGGGAGTCCACGAGCAGTACTTC
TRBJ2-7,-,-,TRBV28,CASSFLQGGGSYEQYF,TGTGCCAGCAGTTTCCTCCAGGGTGGAGGGTCCTACGAGCAGTACTTC
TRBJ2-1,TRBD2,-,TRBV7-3,CASSRTSGAGDEQFF,TGTGCCAGCAGCCGCACTAGCGGAGCCGGCGATGAGCAGTTCTTC
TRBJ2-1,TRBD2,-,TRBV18,CASSPQLAGGPYNEQFF,TGTGCCAGCTCACCTCAGCTAGCGGGAGGCCCCTACAATGAGCAGTTCTTC
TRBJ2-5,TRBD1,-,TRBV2,CASRQGLQETQYF,TGTGCCAGCCGACAGGGGTTACAAGAGACCCAGTACTTC
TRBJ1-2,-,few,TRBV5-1,CASSLVGLANYGYTF,TGCGCCAGCAGCTTGGTCGGGTTGGCTAACTATGGCTACACCTTC
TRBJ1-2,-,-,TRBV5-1,CASSSTGIAYGYTF,TGCGCCAGCAGCAGTACAGGGATAGCCTATGGCTACACCTTC
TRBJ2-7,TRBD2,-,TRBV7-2,CASSLSPRGAGAYEQYF,TGTGCCAGCAGCTTATCCCCCCGCGGAGCGGGAGCCTACGAGCAGTACTTC
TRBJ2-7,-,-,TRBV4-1,CASSPPQLGPYEQYF,TGCGCCAGCAGCCCGCCCCAGCTGGGCCCCTACGAGCAGTACTTC
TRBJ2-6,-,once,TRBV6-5,CASSYGFGVGANVLTF,TGTGCCAGCAGTTATGGATTCGGGGTTGGGGCCAACGTCCTGACTTTC
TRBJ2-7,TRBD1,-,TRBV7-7,CASSRDRGTEQYF,TGTGCCAGCAGCCGCGACAGGGGTACGGAGCAGTACTTC
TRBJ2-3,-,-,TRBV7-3,CASSSGQSTDTQYF,TGTGCCAGCAGCTCCGGACAGAGCACAGATACGCAGTATTTT
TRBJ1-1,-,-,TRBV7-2,CASSLVQGITEAFF,TGTGCCAGCAGCTTAGTTCAGGGGATTACTGAAGCTTTCTTT
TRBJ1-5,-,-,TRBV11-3,CASSLGGRRGDSNQPQHF,TGTGCCAGCAGCTTAGGGGGACGGAGGGGCGATAGCAATCAGCCCCAGCATTTT
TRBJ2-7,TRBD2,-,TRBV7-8,CASSSGLAGVPLTYEQYF,TGTGCCAGCAGCTCTGGACTAGCGGGAGTTCCCCTTACCTACGAGCAGTACTTC
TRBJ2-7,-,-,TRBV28,CASSLKTEQYF,TGTGCCAGCAGTTTAAAGACAGAGCAGTACTTC
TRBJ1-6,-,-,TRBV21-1,CASSKRGQGNYNSPLHF,TGTGCCAGCAGCAAAAGAGGACAGGGGAACTATAATTCACCCCTCCACTTT
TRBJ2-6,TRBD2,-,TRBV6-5,CASSYSGGAGANVLTF,TGTGCCAGCAGTTACTCTGGGGGGGCTGGGGCCAACGTCCTGACTTTC
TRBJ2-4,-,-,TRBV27,CASSFSSLAKNIQYF,TGTGCCAGCAGTTTTTCCTCACTAGCCAAAAACATTCAGTACTTC
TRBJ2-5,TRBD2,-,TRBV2,CASWGGSGTFQETQYF,TGTGCCAGCTGGGGGGGTAGCGGGACGTTTCAAGAGACCCAGTACTTC
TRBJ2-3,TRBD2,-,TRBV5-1,CASSLGGLAGDTQYF,TGCGCCAGCAGCTTGGGGGGACTAGCGGGAGATACGCAGTATTTT
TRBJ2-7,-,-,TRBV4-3,CASSQVSAPSYEQYF,TGCGCCAGCAGCCAAGTGAGCGCCCCGAGCTACGAGCAGTACTTC
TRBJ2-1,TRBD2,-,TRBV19,CASSKREDEQFF,TGTGCCAGTAGCAAGCGGGAGGATGAGCAGTTCTTC
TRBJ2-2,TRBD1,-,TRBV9,CASSGQGPDTGELFF,TGTGCCAGCAGCGGACAGGGTCCCGACACCGGGGAGCTGTTTTTT
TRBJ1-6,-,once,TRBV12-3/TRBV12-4,CASSWGGSPLHF,TGTGCCAGCAGTTGGGGGGGGTCACCCCTCCACTTT
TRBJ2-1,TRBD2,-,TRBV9,CASSTRLAGARYNEQFF,TGTGCCAGCAGCACCCGACTAGCGGGAGCCCGTTACAATGAGCAGTTCTTC
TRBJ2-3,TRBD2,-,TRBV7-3,CASSLMGAGADTQYF,TGTGCCAGCAGCTTAATGGGAGCGGGAGCAGATACGCAGTATTTT
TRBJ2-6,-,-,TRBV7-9,CASTQGYRANVLTF,TGTGCCAGCACCCAGGGGTACAGGGCCAACGTCCTGACTTTC
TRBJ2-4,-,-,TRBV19,CASKAGKNIQYF,TGTGCCAGTAAGGCAGGGAAAAACATTCAGTACTTC
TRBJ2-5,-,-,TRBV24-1,CATSPGASGHQETQYF,TGTGCCACCAGTCCGGGGGCTAGCGGACATCAAGAGACCCAGTACTTC
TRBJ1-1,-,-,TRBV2,CASSAGVTEAFF,TGTGCCAGCAGTGCAGGGGTCACTGAAGCTTTCTTT
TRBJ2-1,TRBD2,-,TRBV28,CASSRRGSGSHTYNEQFF,TGTGCCAGCAGCCGACGAGGTAGCGGGAGCCATACCTACAATGAGCAGTTCTTC
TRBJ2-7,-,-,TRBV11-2,CASSLGLASSYEQYF,TGTGCCAGCAGCTTAGGTTTAGCTAGCTCCTACGAGCAGTACTTC
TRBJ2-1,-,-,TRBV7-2,CASSLGTTQFF,TGTGCCAGCAGCTTAGGGACTACTCAGTTCTTC
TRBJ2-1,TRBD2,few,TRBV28,CASSSISGRAGTSYNEQFF,TGTGCCAGCAGTTCAATTAGCGGGAGGGCCGGGACCTCCTACAATGAGCAGTTCTTC
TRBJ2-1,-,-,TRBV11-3,CASSLGVAALSYNEQFF,TGTGCCAGCAGCTTAGGAGTAGCGGCCCTATCCTACAATGAGCAGTTCTTC
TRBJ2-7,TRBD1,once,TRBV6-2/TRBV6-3,CASSSWDRGAYEQYF,TGTGCCAGCAGTTCATGGGACAGGGGAGCATACGAGCAGTACTTC
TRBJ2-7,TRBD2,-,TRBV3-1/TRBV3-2,CASSRTSGRGYEQYF,TGTGCCAGCAGCCGAACTAGCGGGAGAGGGTACGAGCAGTACTTC
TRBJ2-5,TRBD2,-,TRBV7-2,CASSLDSGGWTQYF,TGTGCCAGCAGCTTGGACAGCGGGGGGTGGACCCAGTACTTC
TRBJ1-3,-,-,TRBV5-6,CASSGPPGLPSSGNTIYF,TGTGCCAGCAGCGGACCGCCGGGACTCCCGAGCTCTGGAAACACCATATATTTT
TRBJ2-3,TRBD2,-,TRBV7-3,CASRTGGSDTQYF,TGTGCCAGCAGAACGGGAGGTTCAGATACGCAGTATTTT
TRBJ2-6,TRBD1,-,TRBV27,CASRFAPGQGYTGANVLTF,TGTGCCAGCAGATTTGCTCCGGGACAGGGGTACACAGGGGCCAACGTCCTGACTTTC